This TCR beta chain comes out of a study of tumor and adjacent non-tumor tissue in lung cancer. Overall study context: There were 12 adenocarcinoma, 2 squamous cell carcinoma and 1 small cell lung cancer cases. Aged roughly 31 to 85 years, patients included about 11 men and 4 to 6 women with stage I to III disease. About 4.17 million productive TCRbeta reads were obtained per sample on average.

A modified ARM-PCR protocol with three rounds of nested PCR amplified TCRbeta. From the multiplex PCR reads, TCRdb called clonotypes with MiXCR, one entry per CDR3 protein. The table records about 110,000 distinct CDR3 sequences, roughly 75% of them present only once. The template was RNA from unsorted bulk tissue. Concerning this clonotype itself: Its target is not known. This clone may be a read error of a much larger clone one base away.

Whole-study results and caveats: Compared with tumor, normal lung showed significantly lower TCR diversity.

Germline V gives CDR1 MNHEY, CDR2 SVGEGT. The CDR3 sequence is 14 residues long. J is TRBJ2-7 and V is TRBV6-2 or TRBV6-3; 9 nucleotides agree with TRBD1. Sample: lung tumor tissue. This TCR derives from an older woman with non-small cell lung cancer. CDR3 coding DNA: TGTACCAGCAGTCACAGGGGGCGTACCTACGAGCAGTACTTC. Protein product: CTSSHRGRTYEQYF.